These 30 T cell receptor beta chains came from one sample sequenced in a study of T cells in Graves' hyperthyroidism and ophthalmopathy (dated by TCRdb to the late 2010s). Receptors were amplified or captured by multiplex PCR. Instrument on record: Illumina HiSeq 2000. The TCR beta CDR3 regions were amplified from RNA transcripts. The TCR CDR3 was subjected to a first round of RT-PCR using the HTBI primer set and the Qiagen OneStep RT-PCR kit. TCRdb reanalyzed the raw reads on its own, using fastp at Q25 for trimming and MiXCR for clone calling, and kept in-frame beta chains. Under each unique CDR3 protein, matching rows form one entry showing the most common genes and DNA. For this sample there are almost 600,000 distinct CDR3 sequences; under 60% appear just once. The top ten constitute more than 7% of the sample. Sequencing was performed on peripheral blood or thyroid tissue (not recorded which). Receptor source: a woman aged 18-35 years with Graves' hyperthyroidism.

The chain uses TRBV24-1 and TRBJ2-1; 7 bases fit TRBD2. The CDR3 sequence is 13 residues long. J gave up 7 bases and V 3 bases, and 2 bases lay outside the gene matches. The V gene's germline CDR1 is KGHDR and CDR2 SFDVKD. CDR3 DNA: TGTGCCACCAGTGATCCGCGGGAGAATGAGCAGTTCTTC. It encodes CATSDPRENEQFF.

The gene calls are TRBV12-3 or TRBV12-4 and TRBJ2-5; a weak D match, TRBD1 (5 bases). The CDR3 totals 14 residues. Trimming left V 5 bases short and J 9 bases short, with 19 bases between. The chain's CDR3 is CASSHTGENQPQYF. In nucleotides, the CDR3 is TGTGCCAGCAGTCATACAGGCGAGAATCAGCCCCAGTACTTC.

The table lists this clonotype with many counts. The chain combines TRBV2 with TRBJ2-7, with D uncertain. Between the trimmed V and J ends, which lost 3 bases and 3 bases, there was a span of 9 bases. CDR3 length: 13 residues. Per germline, CDR1 SNHLY and CDR2 FYNNEI. The CDR3 DNA sequence: TGTGCCAGCAGTGAGGCGGAGAACTACGAGCAGTACTTC. It is translated as CASSEAENYEQYF.

This clonotype was counted between two and nine times. The chain employs TRBV30 and TRBJ1-3; no firm D call. Germline CDR1 reads GTSNPN; CDR2 reads SVGIG (reference sequence). V was pared by 4 bases and J by 3 bases, with 13 bases between. The CDR3 consists of 14 residues. CDR3 nucleotide sequence: TGTGCCTGGACGGTGGGGATCGGTGGAAACACCATATATTTT. Amino acids: CAWTVGIGGNTIYF.

This clonotype was picked up a small number of times. This chain links TRBV29-1 with TRBJ1-1; D is perhaps TRBD1 (5 bases). Germline CDR1 and CDR2: SQVTM and ANQGSEA. Trimming removed 4 bases from V and 0 bases from J, with 12 bases in between. The CDR3 has 14 amino acids. The CDR3 protein is CSVVPQGMNTEAFF. In DNA form, the CDR3 reads TGCAGCGTTGTTCCGCAGGGTATGAACACTGAAGCTTTCTTT.

This clonotype was observed many times. The V call is TRBV5-1, the J call TRBJ2-5, with TRBD2 identical over 7 bases. CDR3 length: 16 amino acids. Germline assignment: CDR1 SGHRS and CDR2 YFSETQ. The V and J ends lost 3 bases and 6 bases, in that order; junction bases with no gene match: 14. The CDR3 sequence: CASSSWGEGLKKTQYF. CDR3 nucleotide sequence: TGCGCCAGCAGCTCGTGGGGGGAGGGCCTCAAGAAGACCCAGTACTTC.

This clonotype was counted once. The chain uses TRBV14 and TRBJ1-1; D perhaps matches TRBD1 (5 bases). Looked up from germline, CDR1 is SGHDN and CDR2 is FVKESK. Trimming removed 0 bases at V and 1 base at J, with 21 bases between. The CDR3 is 19 residues long. The CDR3 loop reads CASSQDHVVRAGGNTEAFF. CDR3 bases: TGTGCCAGCAGCCAAGATCATGTCGTCAGGGCTGGCGGGAACACTGAAGCTTTCTTT.

The CDR3 loop is CASSQDRSYTEAFF. The CDR3 DNA sequence: TGTGCCAGCAGCCAAGATAGGAGTTACACTGAAGCTTTCTTT. The V gene is TRBV3-1, the J gene TRBJ1-1, with no clear D. Per the germline V gene, CDR1 is LGHDT and CDR2 is YNNKEL (reference sequence). V lost 0 bases, J lost 3 bases, and 8 bases lay in between. The CDR3 totals 14 residues.

The rearrangement joins TRBV4-2 to TRBJ2-7, with 9 bases fitting TRBD2. Trimming cost V 1 base and J 1 base; bases outside gene matches: 5. Looked up from germline, CDR1 is LGHNA and CDR2 is YNFKEQ. The CDR3 covers 16 residues. This CDR3 is CASSQVASGISYEQYF. CDR3 sequence (DNA): TGTGCCAGCAGCCAAGTGGCTAGCGGGATTTCCTACGAGCAGTACTTC.

This clonotype showed up many times. The chain is built from TRBV4-1 and TRBJ2-5; 7 bases fit TRBD1. Germline V gene data show CDR1 as MGHRA and CDR2 as YSYEKL. The V gene end was trimmed by 2 bases and the J gene end by 5 bases; junction bases not matched to a gene: 2. The CDR3 extends over 13 amino acids. The CDR3 here is CASSQTGAETQYF. The DNA for the CDR3 is TGCGCCAGCAGCCAAACAGGGGCGGAGACCCAGTACTTC.

At least ten counts were recorded for this clonotype. The J gene is TRBJ1-6, the V gene TRBV12-3 or TRBV12-4, with D perhaps TRBD1 (6 bases). The CDR3 runs 15 residues. V lost 6 bases and J 7 bases, leaving 16 bases between the germline ends. The chain's CDR3 is CASRRPGTPNSPLHF. The CDR3 DNA reads as TGTGCCAGCAGAAGACCCGGGACACCAAATTCACCCCTCCACTTT.

The chain combines TRBV7-3 with TRBJ2-5; the D is unclear. The germline CDR1 and CDR2 sequences are SGHTA and FQGTGA. Trimming removed 8 bases from V and 5 bases from J, with 12 bases in between. The CDR3 runs 12 residues. CDR3 residues: CASGRNRETQYF. The DNA of the CDR3 is TGTGCCAGCGGAAGAAATCGGGAGACCCAGTACTTC.

This clonotype was detected many times. The rearrangement joins TRBV20-1 to TRBJ2-7; D not resolved. The CDR3 consists of 14 residues. V was cut by 3 bases and J by 0 bases, with 12 bases left in between. Germline V gene data show CDR1 as DFQATT and CDR2 as SNEGSKA (reference sequence). In nucleotides, the CDR3 is TGCAGTGCTAGGGCCGTCCTAAGCTCCTACGAGCAGTACTTC. Translating gives CSARAVLSSYEQYF.

This clonotype was seen repeatedly, ten times or more. V is TRBV5-4 and J is TRBJ2-7, with D possibly matching TRBD2 (6 bases). CDR1 is SGHNT and CDR2 is YYREEE in the germline V gene (reference sequence). Trimming left V 4 bases short and J 5 bases short, with 16 bases between. The CDR3 runs 14 residues. In DNA form, the CDR3 reads TGTGCCAGCAGCCGATACCAAGGACTAAACGAGCAGTACTTC. It is translated as CASSRYQGLNEQYF. The full variable domain, rest sourced from reference TRBV5-4 and TRBJ2-7, is ETGVTQSPTHLIKTRGQQVTLRCSSQSGHNTVSWYQQALGQGPQFIFQYYREEENGRGNFPPRFSGLQFPNYSSELNVNALELDDSALYLCASSRYQGLNEQYFGPGTRLTVT.

On this clonotype: The junction departs from the called germline gene at one end, perhaps through a read error. J is TRBJ1-2 and V is TRBV4-1; D remains ambiguous. The CDR3 extends over 14 amino acids. CDR1 is MGHRA and CDR2 is YSYEKL in the germline V gene. The CDR3 DNA sequence: TGTGCCAGCAGCCTGACCAGGATTAACTATGGCTACACCTTC. Translation: CASSLTRINYGYTF.

This clonotype was seen only a few times. The gene calls are TRBV4-1 and TRBJ1-1; a possible D gene is TRBD1 (6 bases). Germline CDR1 reads MGHRA; CDR2 reads YSYEKL. The CDR3 runs 14 residues. The germline V and J ends were trimmed by 4 bases and 2 bases, with 11 bases remaining between them. The CDR3 reads CASSRSDSNTEAFF. The CDR3 nucleotides read TGCGCCAGCAGCCGGTCGGACAGCAACACTGAAGCTTTCTTT.

This clonotype was detected ten times or more. The V call is TRBV2, the J call TRBJ1-2; no clear D gene. This CDR3 comprises 13 residues. The V gene lost 2 bases and the J gene lost 7 bases, with 11 bases spanning the gap. CDR1 SNHLY and CDR2 FYNNEI come from the germline V gene. CDR3: CASSEPVRGGYTF. CDR3 nucleotides: TGTGCCAGCAGTGAACCTGTGAGAGGTGGCTACACCTTC.

On this clonotype itself: A much larger clone differs from this one at a single base, so this may be a read error. This sequence joins TRBV2 and TRBJ1-2, with D possibly being TRBD1 (5 bases). CDR3 length: 16 residues. With 6 bases removed from V and 1 base from J, the gap between germline ends came to 18 bases. Per germline, CDR1 SNHLY and CDR2 FYNNEI. The CDR3 loop is CASRAGTTTYNYGYTF. CDR3 in DNA: TGTGCCAGCAGAGCCGGGACGACCACCTATAACTATGGCTACACCTTC. The full variable domain, rest sourced from reference TRBV2 and TRBJ1-2, is EPEVTQTPSHQVTQMGQEVILRCVPISNHLYFYWYRQILGQKVEFLVSFYNNEISEKSEIFDDQFSVERPDGSNFTLKIRSTKLEDSAMYFCASRAGTTTYNYGYTFGSGTRLTVV.

V usage is TRBV6-4 and J usage is TRBJ1-2; D may be TRBD1 (5 bases). Trimming shortened V by 2 bases and J by 6 bases, and 25 bases separated the two germline ends. The CDR3 contains 18 residues. In germline, CDR1 is MRHNA, CDR2 SNTAGT. CDR3 nucleotide sequence: TGTGCCAGCAGTGACCCCCAGGGCGGGACCGAAGATGAGCATGGCTACACCTTC. Translating it yields CASSDPQGGTEDEHGYTF.

At least ten counts were recorded for this clonotype. The chain employs TRBV2 and TRBJ1-1, with D possibly TRBD1 on 6 matching bases. Trimming cost V 4 bases and J 9 bases, with 18 bases left between them. The CDR3 extends over 14 amino acids. Germline assignment: CDR1 SNHLY and CDR2 FYNNEI. The CDR3 region is CASSGSVGGSKAFF. For the CDR3, the DNA is TGTGCCAGCAGTGGTTCTGTGGGGGGCTCGAAAGCTTTCTTT.

V gene TRBV10-3 combines with J gene TRBJ1-5; D possibly corresponds to TRBD1 (5 bases). This CDR3 is built from 14 residues. The germline CDR1 and CDR2 sequences are ENHRY and SYGVKD. Trimming stripped 4 bases from V and 4 bases from J, with 11 bases between. As DNA, the CDR3 is TGTGCCATCAGTGGAGATGGGGGGAATCAGCCCCAGCATTTT. Its protein product is CAISGDGGNQPQHF.

This clonotype was observed a single time. Relative to the germline gene, one junction end is altered; a read error may explain this. V is TRBV6-6 and J is TRBJ2-2; TRBD2 is a possible D gene (5 bases). Germline V gene data show CDR1 as MNHNY and CDR2 as SVGAGI (reference sequence). This CDR3 spans 15 amino acids. This chain's CDR3 is CASSYRGANAGELFF. CDR3 in DNA: TGTGCCAGCAGTTATCGGGGAGCGAACGCCGGGGAGCTGTTTTTT.

This clonotype was picked up many times. The chain uses TRBV19 and TRBJ2-7; 7 bases line up with TRBD1. This CDR3 region has 14 residues. CDR1 LNHDA and CDR2 SQIVND come from the germline V gene (reference sequence). V trimming: 4 bases; J trimming: 3 bases; junction bases outside the gene matches: 6. CDR3 DNA: TGTGCCAGTAGTACCCGGGACAGACGCTACGAGCAGTACTTC. This translates into CASSTRDRRYEQYF.

This rearrangement joins TRBV20-1 to TRBJ1-1; TRBD1 matches 7 bases. CDR1 and CDR2 (germline): DFQATT, SNEGSKA (reference sequence). V was clipped by 3 bases and J by 2 bases; unmatched bases: 6. The CDR3 runs 14 residues. The chain's CDR3 is CSASDRDLNTEAFF. The DNA for the CDR3 is TGCAGTGCTAGTGACAGGGACCTAAACACTGAAGCTTTCTTT.

The V call is TRBV7-3, the J call TRBJ2-2; D uncertain. Germline CDR1 reads SGHTA; CDR2 reads FQGTGA. Trimming shortened V by 0 bases and J by 8 bases, and 7 bases separated the two germline ends. The CDR3 totals 13 residues. CDR3 DNA: TGTGCCAGCAGCTTAACGTTATCGGGGGAGCTGTTTTTT. This gives the protein CASSLTLSGELFF. The entire variable domain, with the rest obtained from reference TRBV7-3 and TRBJ2-2, is as follows: GAGVSQTPSNKVTEKGKYVELRCDPISGHTALYWYRQSLGQGPEFLIYFQGTGAADDSGLPNDRFFAVRPEGSVSTLKIQRTERGDSAVYLCASSLTLSGELFFGEGSRLTVL.

Concerning this clonotype: Since a much larger clone is just one base distant, this may be a read error. The chain has TRBV7-9 and TRBJ2-6; 7 nucleotides agree with TRBD2. The CDR3 extends over 19 amino acids. From germline, CDR1 is SEHNR and CDR2 FQNEAQ (reference sequence). CDR3 coding DNA: TGTGCCAGCGGCTTGAGGGCGAGCGGGACTCTTTCTGGGGCCAACGTCCTGACTTTC. Its protein product is CASGLRASGTLSGANVLTF.

V usage is TRBV7-3 and J usage is TRBJ1-6, with D tentatively TRBD1 (5 bases). This CDR3 is 14 amino acids long. CDR1 and CDR2 (germline): SGHTA, FQGTGA. Deletions cut 5 bases from V and 5 bases from J, with 10 bases between. The CDR3 nucleotides are TGTGCCAGCAGCGCGGGACTGGATAATTCACCCCTCCACTTT. Protein sequence: CASSAGLDNSPLHF.

V usage is TRBV19 and J usage is TRBJ2-7; TRBD1 is a possible D gene (8 bases). CDR1 LNHDA and CDR2 SQIVND come from the germline V gene (reference sequence). V was trimmed by 7 bases and J by 3 bases, leaving 13 bases between them. The length of the CDR3 is 13 residues. The CDR3 here is CASNRGEGYEQYF. In nucleotides, the CDR3 is TGTGCCAGTAACAGGGGGGAGGGCTACGAGCAGTACTTC. The whole variable domain, remainder taken from reference TRBV19 and TRBJ2-7, is DGGITQSPKYLFRKEGQNVTLSCEQNLNHDAMYWYRQDPGQGLRLIYYSQIVNDFQKGDIAEGYSVSREKKESFPLTVTSAQKNPTAFYLCASNRGEGYEQYFGPGTRLTVT.

Many counts were recorded for this clonotype. The V call is TRBV10-3, the J call TRBJ2-2, with D unresolved. Trimming cost V 8 bases and J 5 bases, with 12 bases left between them. Germline V CDR1 and CDR2: ENHRY, SYGVKD. This CDR3 is 13 amino acids long. CDR3 coding DNA: TGTGCCATCCGGGCAGGACGAACCGGGGAGCTGTTTTTT. Its protein product is CAIRAGRTGELFF.

As regards this clonotype: A much larger clonotype is one base distant, so this may be a read error. The CDR3 does not end in the conserved phenylalanine or tryptophan, so this is likely a read error. The V gene is TRBV2, the J gene TRBJ2-7; 10 bases line up with TRBD2. The CDR3 is 15 residues long. Looked up from germline, CDR1 is SNHLY and CDR2 is FYNNEI. Germline trimming cut 7 bases from V and 0 bases from J; bases unmatched to any gene: 6. The CDR3 loop reads CASTGRLAGSYEQYL. CDR3 sequence (DNA): TGTGCCAGCACCGGACGACTAGCGGGCTCCTACGAGCAGTACCTC.